The clone carrying this T cell receptor beta chain was counted ten times or more. Its antigen is not identified. The data were obtained in a study of T cells in Graves' hyperthyroidism and ophthalmopathy. Study-wide results and caveats: Most thyroid-expanded clonotypes above 0.001 were also found in blood.

The investigators amplified TCR beta CDR3 regions from RNA transcripts. The HTBI set primed first-round TCR CDR3 RT-PCR. TCRdb re-analysed the multiplex PCR reads in MiXCR, keeping a single row per CDR3 protein. In the table there are around 690,000 distinct CDR3 sequences, roughly 17% of which are singletons. The CDR3 is 13 amino acids. V dropped 5 bases and J dropped 3 bases, with 11 bases sitting between them. CDR1 is SEHNR and CDR2 is FQNEAQ in the germline V gene (reference sequence). This sequence was found in a man in his fifties with Graves' hyperthyroidism. Sequenced material: blood. The chain combines TRBV7-9 with TRBJ2-7, with D unclear. The CDR3 spells CASSAPGGYEQYF. The DNA for the CDR3 is TGTGCCAGCAGCGCCCCGGGCGGCTACGAGCAGTACTTC.